This TCR beta chain was recovered during a study of blood T cell repertoires in COVID-19. Study-level background: The United States, Italy and Spain provided the acute and convalescent COVID-19 samples.

V was cut by 5 bases and J by 6 bases, with 16 bases left in between. CDR3 size: 14 residues. Germline V gene lookup returns CDR1 MNHEY and CDR2 SVGAGI. In the authors' workflow: Amplifying reference gene primers gave estimates of nucleated cell counts. Only in-frame clones appear in the TCRdb table, and some are missing; sequencing was by immunoSEQ multiplex PCR. The DNA was the basis for D and trimming; V, J and clone size are from that table. The table shows roughly 100,000 clones, with roughly 82% occurring only once. The receptor comes from a man aged 55 to 70 with acute or convalescent COVID-19. V is TRBV6-5 and J is TRBJ1-1; D unclear. Sequences were obtained from peripheral blood. The CDR3 protein is CASSHNRGGAEAFF. CDR3 nucleotides: TGTGCCAGCAGTCACAACCGGGGAGGCGCTGAAGCTTTCTTT.